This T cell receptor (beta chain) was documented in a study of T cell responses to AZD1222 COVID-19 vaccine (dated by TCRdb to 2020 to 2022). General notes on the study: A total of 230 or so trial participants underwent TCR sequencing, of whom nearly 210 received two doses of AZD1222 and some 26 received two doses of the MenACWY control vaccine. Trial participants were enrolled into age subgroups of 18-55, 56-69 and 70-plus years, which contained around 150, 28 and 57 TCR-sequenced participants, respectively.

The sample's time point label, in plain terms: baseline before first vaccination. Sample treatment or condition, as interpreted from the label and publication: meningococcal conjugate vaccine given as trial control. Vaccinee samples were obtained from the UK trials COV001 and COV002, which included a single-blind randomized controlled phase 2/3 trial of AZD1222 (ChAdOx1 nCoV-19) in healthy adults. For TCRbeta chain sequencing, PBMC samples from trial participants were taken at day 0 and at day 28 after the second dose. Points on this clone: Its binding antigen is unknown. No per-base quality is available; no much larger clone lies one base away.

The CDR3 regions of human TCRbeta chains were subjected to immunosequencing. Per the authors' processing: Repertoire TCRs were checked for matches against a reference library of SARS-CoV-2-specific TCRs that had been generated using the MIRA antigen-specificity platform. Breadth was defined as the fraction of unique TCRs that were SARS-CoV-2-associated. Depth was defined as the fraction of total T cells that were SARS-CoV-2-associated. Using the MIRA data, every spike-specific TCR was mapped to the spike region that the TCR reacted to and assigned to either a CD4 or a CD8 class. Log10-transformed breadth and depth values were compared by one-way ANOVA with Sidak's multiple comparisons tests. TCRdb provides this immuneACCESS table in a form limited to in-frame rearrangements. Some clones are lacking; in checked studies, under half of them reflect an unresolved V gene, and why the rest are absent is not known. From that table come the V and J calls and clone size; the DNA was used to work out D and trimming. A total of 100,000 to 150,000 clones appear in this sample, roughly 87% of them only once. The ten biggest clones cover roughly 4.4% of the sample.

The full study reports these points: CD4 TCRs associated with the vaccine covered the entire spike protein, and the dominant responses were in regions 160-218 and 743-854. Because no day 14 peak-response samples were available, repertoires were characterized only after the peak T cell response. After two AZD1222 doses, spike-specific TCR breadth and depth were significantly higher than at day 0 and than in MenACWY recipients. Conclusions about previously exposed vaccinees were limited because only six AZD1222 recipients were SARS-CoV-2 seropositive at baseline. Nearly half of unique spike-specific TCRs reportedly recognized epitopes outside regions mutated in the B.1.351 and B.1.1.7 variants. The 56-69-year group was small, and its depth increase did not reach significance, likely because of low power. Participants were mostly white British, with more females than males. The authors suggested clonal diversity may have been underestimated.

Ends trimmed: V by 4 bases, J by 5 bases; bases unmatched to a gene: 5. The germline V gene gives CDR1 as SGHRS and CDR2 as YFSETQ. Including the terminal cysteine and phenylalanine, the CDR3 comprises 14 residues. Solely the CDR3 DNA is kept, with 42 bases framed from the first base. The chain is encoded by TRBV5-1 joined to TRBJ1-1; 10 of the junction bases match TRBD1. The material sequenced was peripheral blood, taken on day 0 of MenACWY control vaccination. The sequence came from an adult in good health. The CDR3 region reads CASSLPGQGTEAFF. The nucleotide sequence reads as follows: TGCGCCAGCAGCCTCCCGGGACAGGGGACTGAAGCTTTCTTT. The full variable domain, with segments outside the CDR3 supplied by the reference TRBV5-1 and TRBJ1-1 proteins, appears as KAGVTQTPRYLIKTRGQQVTLSCSPISGHRSVSWYQQTPGQGLQFLFEYFSETQRNKGNFPGRFSGRQFSNSRSEMNVSTLELGDSALYLCASSLPGQGTEAFFGQGTRLTVV.